This TCR beta chain was obtained from a study of T cells in tumors after PD-1 blockade. Study-wide results and limits: Around 45% of tumor TCR clonotypes were also found in blood.

Using immunoSEQ multiplex PCR, the repertoire was profiled, and TCRdb retains in-frame clones only, with some absent. The table has tens of thousands of clones, 55% to 80% seen once. CDR1 is SGHNT, CDR2 YENEEA, per germline. V dropped 3 bases and J dropped 5; count of bases not matched to a gene: 3. This CDR3 has 13 amino acids. Concerning this clone: The antigen remains unidentified.

The origin of this receptor is a human donor with basal cell carcinoma. V is TRBV11-3 and J is TRBJ2-7; TRBD2 agrees at 8 bases. Here the sequenced sample was PBMCs, taken after anti-PD-1 treatment. CDR3 sequence: CASSLSGSHEQYF. CDR3 coding DNA: TGTGCCAGCAGCTTGAGCGGGAGCCACGAGCAGTACTTC.